A selection of T cell receptor beta chains follows, all from one sample in a study of T cell responses to AZD1222 COVID-19 vaccine. Produced via immunoSEQ multiplex PCR; TCRdb's table is partial and in-frame only. This table holds 150,000 to 180,000 clones, about 85% found once. Sequenced material: peripheral blood, taken after recovery from COVID-19. The receptors originated from an adult who had recovered from COVID-19. CDR3s include the opening cysteine and the closing phenylalanine or tryptophan. D genes are given only for firm matches. A clone size is listed for some rows: how often the clone was seen (once, few, many), or a class if it is expanded.

CDR3nt	CDR3aa	abundance	v_gene	d_gene	j_gene
TGTGCCATCAGCTCGGCTAGCGGTAAAAACTACGAGCAGTACTTC	CAISSASGKNYEQYF	NA	TRBV10-3	TRBD2	TRBJ2-7
TGTGCCAGCAGCCAAGCGGGAACCGCTTCTAACTATGGCTACACCTTC	CASSQAGTASNYGYTF	NA	TRBV14	NA	TRBJ1-2
TGCGCCAGCAGCGCGGGACAGGGGAATCAGCCCCAGCATTTT	CASSAGQGNQPQHF	NA	TRBV5-1	TRBD1	TRBJ1-5
TGTGCCTGTACGGGACAGAGAGACACTGAAGCTTTCTTT	CACTGQRDTEAFF	few	TRBV6-5	TRBD1	TRBJ1-1
TGTGCCAGCCACGATACCGGACGGATTAACTATGGCTACACCTTC	CASHDTGRINYGYTF	NA	TRBV28	NA	TRBJ1-2
TGCGCCAGCAGCCCGGGACAGCCTAATCAGCCCCAGCATTTT	CASSPGQPNQPQHF	NA	TRBV5-1	TRBD1	TRBJ1-5
TGCGCCAGCAGCCAAGATGGGACTAGCGGGGTCCCCTACGAGCAGTACTTC	CASSQDGTSGVPYEQYF	once	TRBV4-1	TRBD2	TRBJ2-7
TGCAGCGTTCAAAGGGGACAGGGCCTGTACGAGCAGTACTTC	CSVQRGQGLYEQYF	NA	TRBV29-1	TRBD1	TRBJ2-7
TGTGCTAGCAGCCCCTCCTTAGTGGGGGGGTACAATGAGCAGTTCTTC	CASSPSLVGGYNEQFF	few	TRBV7-7	TRBD2	TRBJ2-1
TGTGCCAGCGGCCTTGGTACTAGCGGGAAAAAAAACATTCAGTACTTC	CASGLGTSGKKNIQYF	NA	TRBV27	TRBD2	TRBJ2-4
TGTGCCAGCAGTCCTCTAGTTGCGAACACTGAAGCTTTCTTT	CASSPLVANTEAFF	NA	TRBV28	NA	TRBJ1-1
TGTGCCAGCAGCCCGGGAAGCTCTGGGGCCAACGTCCTGACTTTC	CASSPGSSGANVLTF	NA	TRBV3-1/TRBV3-2	NA	TRBJ2-6
TGTGCCAGCAGCCCCCACTCTGGGACCACCTATGGCTACACCTTC	CASSPHSGTTYGYTF	NA	TRBV9	NA	TRBJ1-2
TGTGCCAGCAGTCCAAGAAACAGGGTTCCCACCCTCCACTTT	CASSPRNRVPTLHF	once	TRBV6-2/TRBV6-3	NA	TRBJ1-6
TGTGCCAGCAGTCCCTGGGACAGGGCTAATGAAAAACTGTTTTTT	CASSPWDRANEKLFF	NA	TRBV28	TRBD1	TRBJ1-4
TGCGCCAGCAGCTCAGACGGGAACACTGAAGCTTTCTTT	CASSSDGNTEAFF	once	TRBV5-1	NA	TRBJ1-1
TGTGCCAGCAGCGTAGGGGGAAACTATGGCTACACCTTC	CASSVGGNYGYTF	NA	TRBV9	NA	TRBJ1-2
TGTGCCAGTAGCCTCCCTTTATCGGCTAGGGGGAGGACTGAAGCTTTCTTT	CASSLPLSARGRTEAFF	NA	TRBV19	NA	TRBJ1-1
TGTGCCAGCACTTTAACAGGGTCCTCCTACGAGCAGTACTTC	CASTLTGSSYEQYF	NA	TRBV6-5	NA	TRBJ2-7
TGTGCCAGCTCCCTACAGGGGGCGAACACCGGGGAGCTGTTTTTT	CASSLQGANTGELFF	NA	TRBV7-7	TRBD1	TRBJ2-2
TGTGCCAGCGGAGGACAGGCTCCCCCAACAGATACGCAGTATTTT	CASGGQAPPTDTQYF	NA	TRBV6-5	TRBD1	TRBJ2-3
TGTGCCAGCAGTTTAGGGCGGGGAGAAGCTTTCTTT	CASSLGRGEAFF	NA	TRBV12-3/TRBV12-4	NA	TRBJ1-1
TGCGCCAGCAGCTTGGACTTAGGGGGAGGAGAGACCCAGTACTTC	CASSLDLGGGETQYF	NA	TRBV5-1	NA	TRBJ2-5
TGTGCCAGTGGACAGTCCTATGGCTACACCTTC	CASGQSYGYTF	NA	TRBV5-6	NA	TRBJ1-2
TGTGCCAGCAGTATGACCCGCACAGATACGCAGTATTTT	CASSMTRTDTQYF	NA	TRBV27	NA	TRBJ2-3
TGCGCCAGCAGCTTAGGTCTGGCGGACGACGAGCAGTACTTC	CASSLGLADDEQYF	NA	TRBV5-1	NA	TRBJ2-7
TGTGCCAGCAGTTTGGACCCCTATTCACCCCTCCACTTT	CASSLDPYSPLHF	NA	TRBV12-3/TRBV12-4	NA	TRBJ1-6
TGCGCCAGCAGCTTGAGGCTAGCGGGCAACCAAGAGACCCAGTACTTC	CASSLRLAGNQETQYF	NA	TRBV5-1	TRBD2	TRBJ2-5
TGTGCCACCAGCAGAGATCGGGAGGGAGGCCAGCCCCAGCATTTT	CATSRDREGGQPQHF	NA	TRBV15	NA	TRBJ1-5
TGTGCCACGGACAGAGATAGCAATCAGCCCCAGCATTTT	CATDRDSNQPQHF	NA	TRBV28	NA	TRBJ1-5
TGTGCCAGCAGCCAAGGAAGGGGACTGGCCAAAAACATTCAGTACTTC	CASSQGRGLAKNIQYF	NA	TRBV3-1/TRBV3-2	NA	TRBJ2-4
TGTGCCAGCGAAGGGGGAGGCGGGGGGTCTGATGAGCAGTTCTTC	CASEGGGGGSDEQFF	NA	TRBV9	TRBD2	TRBJ2-1
TGTGCCAGCAGCCAAGATGGCGGGGGGGGCCGGGAGACCCAGTACTTC	CASSQDGGGGRETQYF	NA	TRBV3-1/TRBV3-2	TRBD2	TRBJ2-5
TGTGCCAGCAGCTCCGTGACAGGGGGGAAACTGTTTTTT	CASSSVTGGKLFF	NA	TRBV11-2	TRBD1	TRBJ1-4
TGTGCCAGCAGCCATCCCCTGTGGAGCGGGAGAGGAACAGATACGCAGTATTTT	CASSHPLWSGRGTDTQYF	once	TRBV14	TRBD2	TRBJ2-3
TGTGCCAGCAGTTACGGTTCGGCAGGGAACACTGAAGCTTTCTTT	CASSYGSAGNTEAFF	NA	TRBV6-2/TRBV6-3	NA	TRBJ1-1
TGTGCCAGCAGCGCCAATAGCGGGCCCTACGAGCAGTACTTC	CASSANSGPYEQYF	once	TRBV9	TRBD2	TRBJ2-7
TGTGCCAGCAGTGAAGCGTGGTACAATGAGCAGTTCTTC	CASSEAWYNEQFF	once	TRBV6-1	NA	TRBJ2-1
TGTGCCAGCAGTTCCGGGACATCTAGCAATCAGCCCCAGCATTTT	CASSSGTSSNQPQHF	NA	TRBV28	NA	TRBJ1-5
TGTGCCAGCAGCTTAAGACAGGTTAATGAAAAACTGTTTTTT	CASSLRQVNEKLFF	NA	TRBV7-9	NA	TRBJ1-4
TGTGCCAGCAGCTTCTTTATGAACACTGAAGCTTTCTTT	CASSFFMNTEAFF	NA	TRBV7-2	NA	TRBJ1-1
TGTGCCAGCAGTTTCTTCCCAGGAGATTTCTCCTACGAGCAGTACTTC	CASSFFPGDFSYEQYF	NA	TRBV28	NA	TRBJ2-7
TGTGCCAGCAGCCGCCCCGGACAGGGAGGCTACGAGCAGTACTTC	CASSRPGQGGYEQYF	once	TRBV13	TRBD1	TRBJ2-7
TGTGCCAGCAGCCGGACTAGCGGGAGCTACAATGAGCAGTTCTTC	CASSRTSGSYNEQFF	NA	TRBV7-2	TRBD2	TRBJ2-1
TGTGCCAGTACCGCTGACGGGGATGGGGGTTCACCCCTCCACTTT	CASTADGDGGSPLHF	NA	TRBV19	NA	TRBJ1-6
TGTGCCAGCAGCTTAGGGTCAGGGATCTACGAGCAGTACTTC	CASSLGSGIYEQYF	NA	TRBV11-2	NA	TRBJ2-7
TGTGCCAGCTCACCAGACGGTGCAACTAATGAAAAACTGTTTTTT	CASSPDGATNEKLFF	NA	TRBV18	NA	TRBJ1-4
TGTGCCAGCAGCCCACCAACAGGGGGCCATCAGCCCCAGCATTTT	CASSPPTGGHQPQHF	NA	TRBV28	TRBD1	TRBJ1-5
TGTGCCAGCAGTTCTAGCGGGGTAAGAGATACGCAGTATTTT	CASSSSGVRDTQYF	NA	TRBV28	TRBD2	TRBJ2-3
TGTGCCAGCAGTTACGTTGGGGACAATGAGCAGTTCTTC	CASSYVGDNEQFF	NA	TRBV6-5	NA	TRBJ2-1
TGTGCCAGCAGGAGACAGGGGGTAATCACTGAAGCTTTCTTT	CASRRQGVITEAFF	NA	TRBV27	TRBD1	TRBJ1-1
TGTGCCAGCAGACTTTCTGGCGGCGGGGAGCTGTTTTTT	CASRLSGGGELFF	few	TRBV27	NA	TRBJ2-2
TGTGCCAGCAGGGGGGACGGGCAGACGAACACCGGGGAGCTGTTTTTT	CASRGDGQTNTGELFF	NA	TRBV7-3	NA	TRBJ2-2
TGTGCCAGTAGTATTTTCGGCATGACTGGGGCCAACGTCCTGACTTTC	CASSIFGMTGANVLTF	NA	TRBV19	NA	TRBJ2-6
TGTGCCAGCAGTTCCTTCGCAGGGATGGGCACAGATACGCAGTATTTT	CASSSFAGMGTDTQYF	few	TRBV27	NA	TRBJ2-3